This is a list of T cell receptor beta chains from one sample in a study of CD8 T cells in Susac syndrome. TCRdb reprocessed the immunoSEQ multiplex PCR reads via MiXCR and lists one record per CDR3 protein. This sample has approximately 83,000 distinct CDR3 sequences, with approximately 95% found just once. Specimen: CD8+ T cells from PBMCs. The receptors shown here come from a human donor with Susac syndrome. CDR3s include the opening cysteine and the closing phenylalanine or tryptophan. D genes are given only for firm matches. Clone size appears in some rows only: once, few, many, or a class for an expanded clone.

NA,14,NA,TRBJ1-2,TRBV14,CARKLRGGNSGYTF,TGTGCCAGGAAACTCAGGGGAGGTAACTCTGGCTACACCTTC
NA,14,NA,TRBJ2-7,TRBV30,CAWSGDGYSYEQYF,TGTGCCTGGAGTGGGGACGGCTACTCCTACGAGCAGTACTTC
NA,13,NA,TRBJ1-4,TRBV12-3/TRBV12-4,CASSAPIIEKLFF,TGTGCCAGCAGTGCACCAATTATTGAAAAACTGTTTTTT
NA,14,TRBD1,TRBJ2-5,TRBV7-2,CASSSTGGLETQYF,TGTGCCAGCAGCTCGACAGGGGGCCTAGAGACCCAGTACTTC
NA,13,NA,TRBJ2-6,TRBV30,CAWSVSRANVLTF,TGTGCCTGGAGTGTCTCTAGGGCCAACGTCCTGACTTTC
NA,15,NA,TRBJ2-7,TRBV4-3,CASSQVADQSYEQYF,TGCGCCAGCAGCCAAGTTGCGGACCAAAGTTACGAGCAGTACTTC
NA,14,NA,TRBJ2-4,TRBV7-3,CASSLSSDENIQYF,TGTGCCAGCAGCTTAAGTAGCGACGAAAACATTCAGTACTTC
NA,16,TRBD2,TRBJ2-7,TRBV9,CASSVGSAGGAYEQYF,TGTGCCAGCAGCGTAGGCTCAGCGGGAGGAGCCTACGAGCAGTACTTC
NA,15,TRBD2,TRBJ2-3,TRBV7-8,CASSLLAGARDTQYF,TGTGCCAGCAGCTTATTAGCGGGAGCTCGGGATACGCAGTATTTT
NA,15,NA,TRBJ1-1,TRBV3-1,CASSPQGRVNTEAFF,TGTGCCAGCAGCCCCCAGGGACGAGTGAACACTGAAGCTTTCTTT
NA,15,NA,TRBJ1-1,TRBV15,CATSTSGMGDTEAFF,TGTGCCACCAGCACCTCAGGGATGGGAGACACTGAAGCTTTCTTT
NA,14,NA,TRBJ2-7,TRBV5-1,CASSWGQGLDEQYF,TGCGCCAGCAGCTGGGGCCAGGGCCTAGACGAGCAGTACTTC
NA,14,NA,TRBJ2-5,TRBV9,CASSVRDTQETQYF,TGTGCCAGCAGCGTCCGGGACACCCAAGAGACCCAGTACTTC
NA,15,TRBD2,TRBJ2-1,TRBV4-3,CASSHGTSGSNEQFF,TGCGCCAGCAGCCACGGGACTAGCGGGAGTAATGAGCAGTTCTTC
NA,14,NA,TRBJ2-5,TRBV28,CASSPLGIEETQYF,TGTGCCAGCAGCCCGCTAGGAATTGAAGAGACCCAGTACTTC
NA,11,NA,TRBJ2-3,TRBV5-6,CASTGSDTQYF,TGTGCCAGCACGGGGTCGGATACGCAGTATTTT
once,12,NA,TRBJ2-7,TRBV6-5,CASSYVDSEQYF,TGTGCCAGCAGTTACGTCGACAGCGAGCAGTACTTC
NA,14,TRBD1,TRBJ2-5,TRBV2,CAQNGDREQETQYF,TGTGCCCAAAACGGGGACAGGGAACAAGAGACCCAGTACTTC
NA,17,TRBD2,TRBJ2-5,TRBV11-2,CASSPIGLAGLRETQYF,TGTGCCAGCAGCCCCATCGGACTAGCGGGATTGCGAGAGACCCAGTACTTC